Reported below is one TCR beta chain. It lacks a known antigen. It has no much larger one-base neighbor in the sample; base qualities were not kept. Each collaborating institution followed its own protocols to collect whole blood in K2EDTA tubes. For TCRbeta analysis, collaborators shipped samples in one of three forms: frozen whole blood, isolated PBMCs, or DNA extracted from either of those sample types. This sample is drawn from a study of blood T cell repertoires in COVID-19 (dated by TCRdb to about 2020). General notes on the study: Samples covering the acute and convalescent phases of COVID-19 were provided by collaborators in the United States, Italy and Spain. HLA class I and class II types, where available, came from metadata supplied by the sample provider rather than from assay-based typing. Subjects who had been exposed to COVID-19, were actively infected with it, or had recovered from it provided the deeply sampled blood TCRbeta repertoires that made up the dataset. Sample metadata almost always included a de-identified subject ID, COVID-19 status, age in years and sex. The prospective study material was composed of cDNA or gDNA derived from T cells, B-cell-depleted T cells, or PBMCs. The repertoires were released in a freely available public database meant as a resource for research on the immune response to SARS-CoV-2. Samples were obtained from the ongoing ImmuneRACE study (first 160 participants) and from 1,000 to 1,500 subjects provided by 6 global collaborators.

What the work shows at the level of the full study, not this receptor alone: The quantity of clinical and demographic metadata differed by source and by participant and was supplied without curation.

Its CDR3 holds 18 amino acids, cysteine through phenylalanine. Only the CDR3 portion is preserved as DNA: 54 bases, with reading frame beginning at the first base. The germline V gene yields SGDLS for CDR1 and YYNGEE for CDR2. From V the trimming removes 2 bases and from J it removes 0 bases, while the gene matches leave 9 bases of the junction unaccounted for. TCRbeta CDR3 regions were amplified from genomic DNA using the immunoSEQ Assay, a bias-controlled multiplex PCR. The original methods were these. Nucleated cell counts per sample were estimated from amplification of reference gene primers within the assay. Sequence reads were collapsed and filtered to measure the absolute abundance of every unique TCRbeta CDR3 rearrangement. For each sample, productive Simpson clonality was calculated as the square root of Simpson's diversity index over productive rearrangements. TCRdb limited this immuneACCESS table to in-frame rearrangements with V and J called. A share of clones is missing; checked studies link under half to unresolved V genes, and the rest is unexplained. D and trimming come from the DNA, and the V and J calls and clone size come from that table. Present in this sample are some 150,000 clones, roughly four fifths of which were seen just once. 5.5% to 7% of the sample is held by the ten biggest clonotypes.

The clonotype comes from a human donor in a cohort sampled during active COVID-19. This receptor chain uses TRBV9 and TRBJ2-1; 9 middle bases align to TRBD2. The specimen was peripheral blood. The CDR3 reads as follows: CASSVTAGGQSSYNEQFF. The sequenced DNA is TGTGCCAGCAGCGTTACAGCGGGGGGTCAAAGCTCCTACAATGAGCAGTTCTTC.